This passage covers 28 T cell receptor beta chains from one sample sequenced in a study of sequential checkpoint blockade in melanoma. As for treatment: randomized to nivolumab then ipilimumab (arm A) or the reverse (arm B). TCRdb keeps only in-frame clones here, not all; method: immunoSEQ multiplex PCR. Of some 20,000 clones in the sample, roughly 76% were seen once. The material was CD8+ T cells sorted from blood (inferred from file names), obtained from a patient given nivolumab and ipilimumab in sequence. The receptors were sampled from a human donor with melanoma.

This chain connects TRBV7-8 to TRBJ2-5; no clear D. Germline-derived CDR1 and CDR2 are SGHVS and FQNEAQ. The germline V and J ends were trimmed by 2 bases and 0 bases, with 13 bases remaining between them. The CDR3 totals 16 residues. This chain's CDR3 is CASSLLVPQYQETQYF. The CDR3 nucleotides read TGTGCCAGCAGCTTATTGGTACCGCAGTACCAAGAGACCCAGTACTTC. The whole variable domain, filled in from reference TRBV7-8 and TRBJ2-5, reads GAGVSQSPRYKVAKRGQDVALRCDPISGHVSLFWYQQALGQGPEFLTYFQNEAQLDKSGLPSDRFFAERPEGSVSTLKIQRTQQEDSAVYLCASSLLVPQYQETQYFGPGTRLLVL.

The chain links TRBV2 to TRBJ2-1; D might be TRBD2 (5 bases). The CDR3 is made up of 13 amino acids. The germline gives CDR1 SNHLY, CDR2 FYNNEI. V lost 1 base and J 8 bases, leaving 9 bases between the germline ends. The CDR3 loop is CASSEVGEHEQFF. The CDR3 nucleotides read TGTGCCAGCAGTGAAGTGGGAGAGCATGAGCAGTTCTTC.

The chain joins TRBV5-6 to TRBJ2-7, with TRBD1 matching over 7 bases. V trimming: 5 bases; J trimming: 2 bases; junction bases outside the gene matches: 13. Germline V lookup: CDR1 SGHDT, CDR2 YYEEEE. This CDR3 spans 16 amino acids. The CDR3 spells CASSNRQGTIPYEQYF. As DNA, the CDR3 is TGTGCCAGCAGTAACCGACAGGGTACCATCCCCTACGAGCAGTACTTC.

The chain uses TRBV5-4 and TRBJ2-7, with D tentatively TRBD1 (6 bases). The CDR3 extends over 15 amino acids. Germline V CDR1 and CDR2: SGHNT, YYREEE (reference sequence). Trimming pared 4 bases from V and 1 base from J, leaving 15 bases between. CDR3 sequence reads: CASSAYREESYEQYF. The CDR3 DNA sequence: TGTGCCAGCAGCGCCTACAGGGAAGAGTCCTACGAGCAGTACTTC.

In DNA, the CDR3 is TGTGCCAGCAGCTTAGCGGCCCACGAGCAGTACTTC. Residues: CASSLAAHEQYF. The genes are TRBV7-9 and TRBJ2-7; no reliable D call. This CDR3 spans 12 amino acids. Germline V gene lookup returns CDR1 SEHNR and CDR2 FQNEAQ (reference sequence). Trimming pared 0 bases from V and 5 bases from J, leaving 5 bases between.

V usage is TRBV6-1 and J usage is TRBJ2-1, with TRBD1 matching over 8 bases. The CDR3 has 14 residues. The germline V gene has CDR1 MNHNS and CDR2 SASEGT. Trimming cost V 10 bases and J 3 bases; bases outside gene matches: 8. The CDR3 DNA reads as TGTGCCACCATTAAGGGACAGGACTACAATGAGCAGTTCTTC. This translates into CATIKGQDYNEQFF.

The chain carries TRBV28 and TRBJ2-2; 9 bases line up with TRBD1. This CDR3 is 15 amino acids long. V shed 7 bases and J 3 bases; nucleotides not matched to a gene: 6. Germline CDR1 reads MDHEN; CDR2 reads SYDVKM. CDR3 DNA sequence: TGTGCCAGCAATCCACAGGGGGCGCACACCGGGGAGCTGTTTTTT. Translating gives CASNPQGAHTGELFF.

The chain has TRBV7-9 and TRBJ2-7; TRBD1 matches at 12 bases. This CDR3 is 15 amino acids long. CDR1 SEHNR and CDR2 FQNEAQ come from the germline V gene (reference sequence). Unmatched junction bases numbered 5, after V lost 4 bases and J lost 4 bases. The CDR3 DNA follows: TGTGCCAGCAGCTGGGGGGACAGGGGGCTTTACGAGCAGTACTTC. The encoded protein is CASSWGDRGLYEQYF.

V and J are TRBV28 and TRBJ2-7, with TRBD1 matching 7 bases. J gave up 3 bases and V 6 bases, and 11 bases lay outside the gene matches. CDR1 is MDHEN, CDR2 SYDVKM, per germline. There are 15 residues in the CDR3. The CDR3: CASSPTGTERYEQYF. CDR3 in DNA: TGTGCCAGCAGCCCAACCGGGACAGAGCGCTACGAGCAGTACTTC.

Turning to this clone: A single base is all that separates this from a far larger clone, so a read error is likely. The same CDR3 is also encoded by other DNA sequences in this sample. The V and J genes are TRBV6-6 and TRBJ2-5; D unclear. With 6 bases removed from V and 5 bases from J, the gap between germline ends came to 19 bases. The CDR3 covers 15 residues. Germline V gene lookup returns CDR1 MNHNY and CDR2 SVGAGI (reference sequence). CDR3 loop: CASSYRSAQVETQYF. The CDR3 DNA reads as TGTGCCAGCAGCTACCGCAGTGCCCAAGTCGAGACCCAGTACTTC.

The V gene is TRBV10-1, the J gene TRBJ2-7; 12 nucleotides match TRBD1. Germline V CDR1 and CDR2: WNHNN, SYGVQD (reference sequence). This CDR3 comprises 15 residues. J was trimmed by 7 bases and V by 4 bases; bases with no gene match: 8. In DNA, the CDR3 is TGCGCCAGCAGTGTCCCGGGACAGGGGGCCGGGGAGCAGTACTTC. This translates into CASSVPGQGAGEQYF.

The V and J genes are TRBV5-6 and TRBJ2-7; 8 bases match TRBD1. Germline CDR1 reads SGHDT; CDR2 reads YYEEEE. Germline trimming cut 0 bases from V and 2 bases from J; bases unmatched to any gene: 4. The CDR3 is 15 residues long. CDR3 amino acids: CASSLETGATYEQYF. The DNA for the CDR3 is TGTGCCAGCAGCTTGGAGACAGGGGCTACCTACGAGCAGTACTTC.

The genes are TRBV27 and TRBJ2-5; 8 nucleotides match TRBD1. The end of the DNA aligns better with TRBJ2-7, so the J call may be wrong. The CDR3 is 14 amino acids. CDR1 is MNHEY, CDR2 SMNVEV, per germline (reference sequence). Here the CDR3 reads CASSFQGAGDEQYF. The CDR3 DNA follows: TGTGCCAGCAGTTTTCAGGGGGCCGGCGACGAGCAGTACTTC.

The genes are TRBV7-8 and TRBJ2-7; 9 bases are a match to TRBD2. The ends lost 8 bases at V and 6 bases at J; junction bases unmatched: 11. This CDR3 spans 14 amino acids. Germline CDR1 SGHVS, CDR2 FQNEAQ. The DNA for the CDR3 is TGTGCCAGCTCGACCGGGACTAGCTTAGCCGAGCAGTACTTC. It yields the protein CASSTGTSLAEQYF. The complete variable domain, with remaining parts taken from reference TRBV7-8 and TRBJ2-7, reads GAGVSQSPRYKVAKRGQDVALRCDPISGHVSLFWYQQALGQGPEFLTYFQNEAQLDKSGLPSDRFFAERPEGSVSTLKIQRTQQEDSAVYLCASSTGTSLAEQYFGPGTRLTVT.

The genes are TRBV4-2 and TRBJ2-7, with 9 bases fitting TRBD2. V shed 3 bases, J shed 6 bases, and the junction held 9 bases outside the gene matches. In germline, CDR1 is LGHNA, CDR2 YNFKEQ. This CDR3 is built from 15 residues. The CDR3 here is CASSQGPGLAREQYF. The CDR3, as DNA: TGTGCCAGCAGCCAGGGACCGGGACTAGCTCGCGAGCAGTACTTC.

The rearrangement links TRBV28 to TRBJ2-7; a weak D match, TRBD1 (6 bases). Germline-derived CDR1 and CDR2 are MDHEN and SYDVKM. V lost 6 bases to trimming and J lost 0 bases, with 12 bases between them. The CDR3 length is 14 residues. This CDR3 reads CASSLGHYSYEQYF. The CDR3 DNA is TGTGCCAGCAGCTTGGGACACTACTCCTACGAGCAGTACTTC. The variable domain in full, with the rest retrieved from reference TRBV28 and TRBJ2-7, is DVKVTQSSRYLVKRTGEKVFLECVQDMDHENMFWYRQDPGLGLRLIYFSYDVKMKEKGDIPEGYSVSREKKERFSLILESASTNQTSMYLCASSLGHYSYEQYFGPGTRLTVT.

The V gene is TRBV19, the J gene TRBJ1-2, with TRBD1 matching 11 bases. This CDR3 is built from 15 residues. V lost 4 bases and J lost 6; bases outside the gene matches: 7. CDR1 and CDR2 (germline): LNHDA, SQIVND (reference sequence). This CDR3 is CASSTPWTGGDGYTF. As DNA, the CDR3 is TGTGCCAGTAGTACCCCTTGGACAGGGGGCGATGGCTACACCTTC. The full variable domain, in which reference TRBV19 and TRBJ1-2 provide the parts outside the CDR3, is DGGITQSPKYLFRKEGQNVTLSCEQNLNHDAMYWYRQDPGQGLRLIYYSQIVNDFQKGDIAEGYSVSREKKESFPLTVTSAQKNPTAFYLCASSTPWTGGDGYTFGSGTRLTVV.

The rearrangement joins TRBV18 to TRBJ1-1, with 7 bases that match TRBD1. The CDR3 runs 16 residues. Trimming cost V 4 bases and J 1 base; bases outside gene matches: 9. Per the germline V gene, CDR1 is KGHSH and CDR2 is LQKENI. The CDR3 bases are TGTGCCAGCTCACAGATTCCGGGACAGAAGAACACTGAAGCTTTCTTT. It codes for CASSQIPGQKNTEAFF.

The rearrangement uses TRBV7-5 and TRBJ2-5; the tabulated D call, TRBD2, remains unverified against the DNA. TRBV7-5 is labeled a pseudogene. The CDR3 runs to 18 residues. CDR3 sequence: CARSLWDSHLGRWETQYF. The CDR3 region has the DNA TGTGCCAGAAGCTTATGGGACTCGCATTTGGGCCGGTGGGAGACCCAGTACTTC.

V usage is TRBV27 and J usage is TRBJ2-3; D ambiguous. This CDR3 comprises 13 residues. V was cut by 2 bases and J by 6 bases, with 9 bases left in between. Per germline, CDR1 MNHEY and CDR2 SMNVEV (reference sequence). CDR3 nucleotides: TGTGCCAGCAGTTTAGTGCGTTGGGATACGCAGTATTTT. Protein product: CASSLVRWDTQYF.

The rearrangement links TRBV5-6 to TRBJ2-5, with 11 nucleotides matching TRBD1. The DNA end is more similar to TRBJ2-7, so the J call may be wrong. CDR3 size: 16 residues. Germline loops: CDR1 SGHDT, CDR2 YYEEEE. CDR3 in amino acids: CASSYGTGGFNYEQYF. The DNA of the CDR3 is TGTGCCAGCAGTTACGGGACAGGGGGGTTTAATTACGAGCAGTACTTC.

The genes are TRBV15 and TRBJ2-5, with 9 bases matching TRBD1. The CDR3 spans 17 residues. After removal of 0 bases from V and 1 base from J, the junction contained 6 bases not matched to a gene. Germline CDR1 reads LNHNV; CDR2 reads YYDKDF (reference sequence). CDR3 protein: CATSREGGGQGQETQYF. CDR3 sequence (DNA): TGTGCCACCAGCAGAGAGGGGGGGGGACAGGGCCAAGAGACCCAGTACTTC.

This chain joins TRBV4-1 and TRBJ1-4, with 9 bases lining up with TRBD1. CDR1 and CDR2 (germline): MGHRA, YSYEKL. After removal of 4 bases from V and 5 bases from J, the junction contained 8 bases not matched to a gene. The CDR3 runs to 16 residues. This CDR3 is CASSRTGTGNNEKLFF. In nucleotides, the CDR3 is TGCGCCAGCAGCCGTACCGGGACAGGGAACAATGAAAAACTGTTTTTT.

Here the CDR3 DNA reads TGCGCCAGCAGCTTACAAACTAGCCGTAGCACAGATACGCAGTATTTT. Protein product: CASSLQTSRSTDTQYF. This chain uses TRBV5-1 with TRBJ2-3; a weak D match, TRBD2 (6 bases). Trimming cost V 2 bases and J 0 bases, with 13 bases left between them. The CDR3 covers 16 residues. Looked up from germline, CDR1 is SGHRS and CDR2 is YFSETQ.

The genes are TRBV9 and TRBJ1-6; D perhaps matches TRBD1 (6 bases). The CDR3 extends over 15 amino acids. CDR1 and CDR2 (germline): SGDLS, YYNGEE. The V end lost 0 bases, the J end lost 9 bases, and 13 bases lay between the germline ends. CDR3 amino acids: CASSVEQGLSSPLHF. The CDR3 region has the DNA TGTGCCAGCAGCGTAGAACAGGGATTAAGTTCACCCCTCCACTTT.

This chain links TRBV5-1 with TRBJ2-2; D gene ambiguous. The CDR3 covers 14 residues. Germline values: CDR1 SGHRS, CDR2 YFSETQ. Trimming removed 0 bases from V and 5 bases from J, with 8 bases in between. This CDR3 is CASSLDRRTGELFF. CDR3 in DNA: TGCGCCAGCAGCTTGGACAGAAGGACCGGGGAGCTGTTTTTT.

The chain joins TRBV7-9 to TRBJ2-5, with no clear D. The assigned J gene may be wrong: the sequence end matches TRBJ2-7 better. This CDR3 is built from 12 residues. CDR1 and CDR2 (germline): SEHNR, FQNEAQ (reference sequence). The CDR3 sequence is CASSLSRFEQYF. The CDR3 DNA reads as TGTGCCAGCAGCTTAAGTCGGTTCGAGCAGTACTTC.

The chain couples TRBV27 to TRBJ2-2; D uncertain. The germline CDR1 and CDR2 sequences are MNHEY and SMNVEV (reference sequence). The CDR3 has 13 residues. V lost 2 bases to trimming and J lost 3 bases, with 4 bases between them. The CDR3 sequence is CASSLPYTGELFF. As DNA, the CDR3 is TGTGCCAGCAGTTTACCCTACACCGGGGAGCTGTTTTTT.